This entry is about one T cell receptor (beta chain). No cognate antigen has been identified for it. No much larger clonotype is one base removed from it; base qualities were not supplied. The data originate from a study of T cell changes during pregnancy in multiple sclerosis (dated by TCRdb to between 2018 and 2020). For context, the study as a whole: The study looked at changes in the T cell repertoire across pregnancy in women with multiple sclerosis.

The library was generated by the immunoSEQ multiplex PCR assay. TCRdb's version of the immuneACCESS table is confined to in-frame rearrangements and falls short of the full clone set. An unresolved V gene accounts for under half of the shortfall where checked; the remainder is of unknown origin. This sample holds over 45,000 clones; approximately 87% were observed only once. The ten largest clones represent roughly 1.5% of the sample. The receptor was derived from a female donor in good health, enrolled as a control in a pregnancy study. The specimen comprised peripheral blood, sampled in the first trimester of pregnancy.

The sequenced DNA is TGTGCCAGTAACCTCCAGGGTAGCGAGCAGTTCTTC. Its protein is CASNLQGSEQFF. The V and J segments used are TRBV19 and TRBJ2-1, with a tentative D gene TRBD1 over 5 matching bases. Counted from cysteine to phenylalanine, this CDR3 has 12 amino acids. The read is trimmed to its CDR3 DNA, 36 bases read in frame from base 1. The CDR1 and CDR2 encoded by the germline V gene (reference sequence) are LNHDA and SQIVND. V is shortened by 7 bases, J by 10 bases, and the region joining them spans 14 bases.